The rows below give T cell receptor beta chains drawn from one sample of a study of monozygotic twins with inflammatory bowel disease. TCRdb reanalyzed the 5' RACE reads and collapses them to one entry per CDR3 protein, without DNA. The repertoire table contains tens of thousands of distinct CDR3 sequences. What was sequenced was blood. These receptors all come from a human donor with ulcerative colitis or Crohn's disease, or a healthy co-twin of an affected twin (not recorded which). Each CDR3 is given with its conserved first and last residue. The order of the fields is V gene, clone size, J gene, CDR3 protein. Clone sizes are given selectively: once, few, many, or a class where the clone is expanded.

TRBV7-3	.	TRBJ2-3	CASSLGGVGEADTQYF
TRBV7-8	.	TRBJ1-1	CASSRSEGPHTEAFF
TRBV11-2	.	TRBJ2-5	CASGGARETQYF
TRBV12-3/TRBV12-4	.	TRBJ2-1	CASHNRDRGIEQFF
TRBV14	.	TRBJ2-2	CASSLNRGRIGELFF
TRBV20-1	.	TRBJ2-7	CSAIGSGLAFNEQYF
TRBV20-1	.	TRBJ2-2	CSANRQGPNTGELFF
TRBV7-8	.	TRBJ2-5	CASSLHRGQETQYF
TRBV20-1	.	TRBJ2-3	CSPPRLATDTQYF
TRBV28	.	TRBJ2-3	CAISALQGAGDTQYF
TRBV4-3	.	TRBJ1-2	CASSHSPEVGGYTF
TRBV7-6	.	TRBJ1-1	CASSFAWALRLGAPRGDTEAFF
TRBV4-1	medium-sized	TRBJ1-1	CASSQDETLGTEAFF
TRBV7-6	.	TRBJ2-3	CASSPSPPTTGADTQYF
TRBV9	.	TRBJ2-7	CASSPRGAYEQYF
TRBV29-1	.	TRBJ1-1	CSVEESRDRGRRTEAFF
TRBV29-1	.	TRBJ1-1	CSVSKGRDTEAFF
TRBV28	.	TRBJ2-5	CASSLPNGGANQETQYF
TRBV2	.	TRBJ2-5	CASRGEGGTQYF